A selection of T cell receptor beta chains follows, all from one sample in a study of shared clonotypes between healthy human individuals. Using immunoSEQ multiplex PCR, the repertoire was profiled, and TCRdb retains in-frame clones only, with some absent. The sample records more than 500,000 clones, about 95% being singletons. Sequenced material: naive CD8+ T cells sorted from blood. Receptor source: a woman aged 25 to 39 in good health. Both conserved end residues are part of each CDR3. The D gene is left open where the match is weak. Expanded clones get a size class; other rows say once, few or many, or leave the size out.

d_call	clone_size	j_call	v_call	cdr3_aa	cdr3_nt
.	.	TRBJ2-1	TRBV9	CASSVGQAAYNEQFF	TGTGCCAGCAGCGTAGGACAGGCGGCCTACAATGAGCAGTTCTTC
.	.	TRBJ2-1	TRBV28	CASSLGGTTEQFF	TGTGCCAGCAGTTTAGGTGGGACGACCGAGCAGTTCTTC
.	.	TRBJ2-2	TRBV25-1	CASIDRFSTGELFF	TGTGCCAGCATAGACAGGTTTAGCACCGGGGAGCTGTTTTTT
TRBD2	.	TRBJ2-1	TRBV2	CASTGTSGNYEQFF	TGTGCCAGCACCGGGACTAGCGGGAATTATGAGCAGTTCTTC
TRBD1	.	TRBJ2-5	TRBV27	CASSWGTGGIQETQYF	TGTGCCAGCAGTTGGGGGACAGGGGGGATACAAGAGACCCAGTACTTC
TRBD2	.	TRBJ2-3	TRBV19	CASSITLAGAEDTQYF	TGTGCCAGTAGTATTACCCTAGCGGGAGCCGAAGATACGCAGTATTTT
.	.	TRBJ2-7	TRBV6-1	CASSGRDNAYEQYF	TGTGCCAGCAGTGGCCGGGACAACGCCTACGAGCAGTACTTC
TRBD2	.	TRBJ2-7	TRBV27	CASSHGTSVYEQYF	TGTGCCAGCAGTCACGGGACTAGCGTTTACGAGCAGTACTTC
.	few	TRBJ1-3	TRBV5-4	CASSHGNTIYF	TGTGCCAGCAGCCATGGAAACACCATATATTTT
.	.	TRBJ2-6	TRBV19	CASSTFGGGANVLTF	TGTGCCAGTAGTACTTTCGGGGGTGGGGCCAACGTCCTGACTTTC
TRBD1	once	TRBJ2-7	TRBV28	CASSPFGTGVYEQYF	TGTGCCAGCAGTCCATTTGGGACAGGGGTATACGAGCAGTACTTC
.	.	TRBJ2-5	TRBV27	CASSFYPVRNQETQYF	TGTGCCAGCAGTTTTTACCCTGTCAGGAATCAAGAGACCCAGTACTTC
.	.	TRBJ2-7	TRBV7-9	CASTGPDPNEQYF	TGTGCCAGCACCGGCCCGGATCCTAACGAGCAGTACTTC
.	.	TRBJ1-1	TRBV28	CASSSPLQWNTEAFF	TGTGCCAGCAGTTCTCCCCTACAGTGGAACACTGAAGCTTTCTTT
.	.	TRBJ1-1	TRBV11-2	CASSLGSLEAFF	TGTGCCAGCAGCCTTGGGTCCCTTGAAGCTTTCTTT
.	.	TRBJ1-2	TRBV28	CASSLLFSSGGYGYTF	TGTGCCAGCAGTTTATTGTTTTCCTCCGGGGGCTATGGCTACACCTTC
.	.	TRBJ2-2	TRBV7-9	CASSPSESTGELFF	TGTGCCAGCAGCCCCTCAGAGAGCACCGGGGAGCTGTTTTTT
TRBD1	.	TRBJ2-7	TRBV28	CASRLQGDEQYF	TGTGCCAGCCGATTACAGGGGGACGAGCAGTACTTC
TRBD2	.	TRBJ2-7	TRBV10-1	CASSEGLAGVYEQYF	TGCGCCAGCAGTGAGGGGCTAGCGGGAGTCTACGAGCAGTACTTC
TRBD2	.	TRBJ2-7	TRBV29-1	CGVASGSAYEQYF	TGCGGGGTGGCTAGCGGGAGCGCCTACGAGCAGTACTTC
.	.	TRBJ2-6	TRBV14	CASSQDTGSRSGANVLTF	TGTGCCAGCAGCCAAGATACGGGGTCAAGGTCTGGGGCCAACGTCCTGACTTTC
.	.	TRBJ2-7	TRBV5-1	CASSSSGTLYEQYF	TGCGCCAGCAGCTCATCCGGGACTCTCTACGAGCAGTACTTC